This TCR beta chain appears in the sequencing data of a study of blood T cell repertoires in COVID-19. Study summary: Samples taken during acute and convalescent COVID-19 were collected in the United States, Italy and Spain. Sample material is recorded as cDNA or gDNA derived from T cells, B-cell-depleted T cells, or PBMCs.

The germline V gene encodes CDR1 SEHNR and CDR2 FQNEAQ (reference sequence). V lost 1 base, J lost 3 bases, and 5 bases stayed unmatched. The CDR3 length is 15 residues. Per the authors' pipeline: How many nucleated cells were present was estimated from reference gene primer amplification. The repertoire was sequenced with immunoSEQ multiplex PCR; TCRdb's copy has only in-frame clones and lacks some. V, J and clone size are taken as reported in that table, and D and trimming were inferred from the DNA itself. This table holds roughly 84,000 clones, around three quarters found once. This chain connects TRBV7-9 to TRBJ1-2, with 7 bases fitting TRBD1. Sequenced sample: peripheral blood. The receptor comes from a woman between 50 and 59 years old with acute or convalescent COVID-19. The CDR3 DNA sequence: TGTGCCAGCAGCTTAGTTGACAGGGTGGACTATGGCTACACCTTC. Its protein product is CASSLVDRVDYGYTF.